This passage covers 11 T cell receptor beta chains from one sample sequenced in a study of shared clonotypes between healthy human individuals. Some clones are missing from TCRdb's copy, which holds only in-frame ones; the method was immunoSEQ multiplex PCR. Among approximately 640,000 clones, around 72% were seen once, and the ten largest hold less than 2%. Material for sequencing was memory CD4+ T cells sorted from blood. Stated subset: CD45RA-negative fraction. The receptors shown here come from a woman aged 30 to 39 in good health.

The chain carries TRBV7-2 and TRBJ2-2; 13 bases align to TRBD2. Trimming took 2 bases from V and 6 from J; bases not matched to a gene: 3. CDR1 SGHTA and CDR2 FQGNSA come from the germline V gene. The CDR3 has 16 residues. CDR3 region: CASSLRTSGSAGELFF. The CDR3 DNA is TGTGCCAGCAGCTTACGGACTAGCGGGAGCGCCGGGGAGCTGTTTTTT.

The chain couples TRBV2 to TRBJ2-2, with D perhaps TRBD1 (6 bases). Germline lookup yields CDR1 SNHLY and CDR2 FYNNEI. The CDR3 is made up of 13 amino acids. Trimming took 6 bases from V and 4 from J, leaving 9 bases between them. The CDR3 DNA is TGTGCCAGCAGCCGGACAGTCACCGGGGAGCTGTTTTTT. It yields the protein CASSRTVTGELFF.

The gene calls are TRBV7-9 and TRBJ1-1; the D is unclear. The V end lost 0 bases, the J end lost 0 bases, and 8 bases lay between the germline ends. The CDR3 length is 15 residues. Germline V gene sequence: CDR1 SEHNR, CDR2 FQNEAQ (reference sequence). The DNA of the CDR3 is TGTGCCAGCAGCTTAGCGGTAGGGATGAACACTGAAGCTTTCTTT. Encoded protein: CASSLAVGMNTEAFF.

The V gene is TRBV9, the J gene TRBJ1-1; D gene unclear. The CDR3 has 15 residues. Trimming left V 0 bases short and J 2 bases short, with 11 bases between. CDR1 is SGDLS, CDR2 YYNGEE, per germline. CDR3 coding DNA: TGTGCCAGCAGCGTAGTCGAGGTCGCCAACACTGAAGCTTTCTTT. Residues: CASSVVEVANTEAFF. Full variable domain (outside the CDR3, taken from reference TRBV9 and TRBJ1-1): DSGVTQTPKHLITATGQRVTLRCSPRSGDLSVYWYQQSLDQGLQFLIQYYNGEERAKGNILERFSAQQFPDLHSELNLSSLELGDSALYFCASSVVEVANTEAFFGQGTRLTVV.

This clone was observed a few times. The DNA for the CDR3 is TGTGCCTGGAGCAGAGGGGGCATTAACTATGGCTACACCTTC. Translating it yields CAWSRGGINYGYTF. The chain carries TRBV30 and TRBJ1-2, with 7 bases aligning to TRBD1. After removal of 3 bases from V and 1 base from J, the junction contained 5 bases not matched to a gene. Germline CDR1 is GTSNPN and CDR2 is SVGIG (reference sequence). This CDR3 contains 14 residues.

CDR3 DNA: TGTGCCAGCAGCTCTGGACAGGGGCCCAGTCAGCCCCAGCATTTT. Encoded protein: CASSSGQGPSQPQHF. The rearrangement links TRBV28 to TRBJ1-5; 9 nucleotides agree with TRBD1. The CDR3 is made up of 15 amino acids. V trimming: 6 bases; J trimming: 6 bases; junction bases outside the gene matches: 9. Germline CDR1 and CDR2: MDHEN and SYDVKM.

This clone was seen once. The chain employs TRBV7-9 and TRBJ1-1, with 10 bases identical to TRBD1. CDR3 size: 14 residues. Per germline, CDR1 SEHNR and CDR2 FQNEAQ (reference sequence). Losses at the gene ends were 2 bases for V and 6 bases for J; bases not matched to a gene: 3. The CDR3 DNA follows: TGTGCCAGCAGCTTATTGACAGGGGGCTCTGAAGCTTTCTTT. Amino acid sequence: CASSLLTGGSEAFF. Drawing the rest from reference TRBV7-9 and TRBJ1-1, the complete variable domain is DTGVSQNPRHKITKRGQNVTFRCDPISEHNRLYWYRQTLGQGPEFLTYFQNEAQLEKSRLLSDRFSAERPKGSFSTLEIQRTEQGDSAMYLCASSLLTGGSEAFFGQGTRLTVV.

The chain links TRBV7-9 to TRBJ1-1; D is uncertain. Looked up from germline, CDR1 is SEHNR and CDR2 is FQNEAQ (reference sequence). Trimming took 5 bases from V and 1 from J, leaving 8 bases between them. The CDR3 is made up of 13 amino acids. CDR3 sequence reads: CASSPNKNTEAFF. As DNA, the CDR3 is TGTGCCAGCAGCCCCAACAAGAACACTGAAGCTTTCTTT.

V gene TRBV7-9 combines with J gene TRBJ2-6; D gene unclear. The CDR3 is made up of 18 amino acids. Per the germline V gene, CDR1 is SEHNR and CDR2 is FQNEAQ (reference sequence). V lost 10 bases to trimming and J lost 0 bases, with 22 bases between them. CDR3: CAISRQTTYSSGANVLTF. The CDR3 DNA reads TGTGCCATCTCTAGGCAAACTACCTACAGCTCTGGGGCCAACGTCCTGACTTTC.

CDR3 sequence (DNA): TGTGCCAGTAGGATACCGGGACTGAGTCAGCCCCAGCATTTT. Encoded protein: CASRIPGLSQPQHF. This chain uses TRBV19 with TRBJ1-5; perhaps TRBD1 as D (5 bases). CDR3 length: 14 amino acids. Germline CDR1 reads LNHDA; CDR2 reads SQIVND (reference sequence). V lost 6 bases, J lost 6 bases, and 15 bases lay in between. Filled out from reference TRBV19 and TRBJ1-5, the complete variable domain reads DGGITQSPKYLFRKEGQNVTLSCEQNLNHDAMYWYRQDPGQGLRLIYYSQIVNDFQKGDIAEGYSVSREKKESFPLTVTSAQKNPTAFYLCASRIPGLSQPQHFGDGTRLSIL.

This chain uses TRBV28 with TRBJ1-3; no firm D call. Per the germline V gene, CDR1 is MDHEN and CDR2 is SYDVKM. The CDR3 runs 14 residues. V lost 5 bases and J lost 0, with 8 bases in between. CDR3 sequence: CASSPALSGNTIYF. The CDR3 DNA reads as TGTGCCAGCAGTCCAGCGCTCTCTGGAAACACCATATATTTT.